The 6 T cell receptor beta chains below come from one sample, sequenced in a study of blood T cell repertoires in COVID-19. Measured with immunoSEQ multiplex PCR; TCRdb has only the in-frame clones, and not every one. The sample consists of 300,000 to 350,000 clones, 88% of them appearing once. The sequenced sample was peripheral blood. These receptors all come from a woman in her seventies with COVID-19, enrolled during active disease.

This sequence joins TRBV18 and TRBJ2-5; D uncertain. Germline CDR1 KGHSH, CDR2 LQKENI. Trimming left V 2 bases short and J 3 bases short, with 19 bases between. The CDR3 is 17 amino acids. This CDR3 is CASSPIAQQHLEETQYF. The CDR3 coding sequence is TGTGCCAGCTCACCAATTGCTCAACAACACCTTGAAGAGACCCAGTACTTC.

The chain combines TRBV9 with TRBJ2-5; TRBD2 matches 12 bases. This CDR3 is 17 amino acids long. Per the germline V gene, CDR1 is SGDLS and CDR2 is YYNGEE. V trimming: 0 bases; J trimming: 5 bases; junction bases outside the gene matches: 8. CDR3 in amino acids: CASSVALTSGGKETQYF. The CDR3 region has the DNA TGTGCCAGCAGCGTAGCTCTAACTAGCGGGGGGAAGGAGACCCAGTACTTC.

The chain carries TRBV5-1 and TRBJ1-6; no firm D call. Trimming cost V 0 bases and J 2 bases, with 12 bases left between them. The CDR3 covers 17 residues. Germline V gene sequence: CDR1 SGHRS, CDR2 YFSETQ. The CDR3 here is CASSLAERRTYNSPLHF. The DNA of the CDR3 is TGCGCCAGCAGCTTGGCCGAGCGGCGGACCTATAATTCACCCCTCCACTTT.

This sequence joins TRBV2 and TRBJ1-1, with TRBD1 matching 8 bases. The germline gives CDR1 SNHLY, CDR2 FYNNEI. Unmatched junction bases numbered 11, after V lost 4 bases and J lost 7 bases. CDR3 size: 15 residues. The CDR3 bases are TGTGCCAGCAGTGGGAATCCCCCAGGACAGGGTGAAGCTTTCTTT. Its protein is CASSGNPPGQGEAFF. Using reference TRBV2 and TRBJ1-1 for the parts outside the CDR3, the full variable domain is EPEVTQTPSHQVTQMGQEVILRCVPISNHLYFYWYRQILGQKVEFLVSFYNNEISEKSEIFDDQFSVERPDGSNFTLKIRSTKLEDSAMYFCASSGNPPGQGEAFFGQGTRLTVV.

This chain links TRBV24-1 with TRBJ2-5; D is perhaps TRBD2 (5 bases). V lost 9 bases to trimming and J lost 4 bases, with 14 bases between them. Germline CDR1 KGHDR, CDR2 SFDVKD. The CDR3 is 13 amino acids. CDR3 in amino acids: CATSGWGTETQYF. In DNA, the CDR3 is TGTGCCACCTCGGGGTGGGGAACAGAGACCCAGTACTTC.

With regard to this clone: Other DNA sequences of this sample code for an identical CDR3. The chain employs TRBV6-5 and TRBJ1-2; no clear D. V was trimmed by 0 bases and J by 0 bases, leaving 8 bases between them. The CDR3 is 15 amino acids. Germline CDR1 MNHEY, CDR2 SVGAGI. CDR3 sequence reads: CASSYSRGSNYGYTF. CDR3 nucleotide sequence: TGTGCCAGCAGTTACTCGAGAGGGTCTAACTATGGCTACACCTTC.